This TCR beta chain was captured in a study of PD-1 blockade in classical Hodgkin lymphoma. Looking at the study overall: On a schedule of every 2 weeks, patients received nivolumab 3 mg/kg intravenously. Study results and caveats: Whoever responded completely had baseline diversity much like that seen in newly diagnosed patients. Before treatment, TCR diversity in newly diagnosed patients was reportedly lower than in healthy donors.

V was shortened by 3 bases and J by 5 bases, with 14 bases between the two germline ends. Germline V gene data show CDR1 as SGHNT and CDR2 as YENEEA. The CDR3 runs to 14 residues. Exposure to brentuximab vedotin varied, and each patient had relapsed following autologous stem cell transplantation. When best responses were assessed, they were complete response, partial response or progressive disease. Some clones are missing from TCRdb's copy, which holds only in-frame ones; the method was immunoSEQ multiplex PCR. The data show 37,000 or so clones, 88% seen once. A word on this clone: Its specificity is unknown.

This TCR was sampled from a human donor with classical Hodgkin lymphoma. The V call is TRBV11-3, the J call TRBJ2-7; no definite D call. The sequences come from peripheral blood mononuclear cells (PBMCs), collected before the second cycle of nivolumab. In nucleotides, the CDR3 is TGTGCCAGCAGCTTGGGAAGACTGGTCCACGAGCAGTACTTC. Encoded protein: CASSLGRLVHEQYF.